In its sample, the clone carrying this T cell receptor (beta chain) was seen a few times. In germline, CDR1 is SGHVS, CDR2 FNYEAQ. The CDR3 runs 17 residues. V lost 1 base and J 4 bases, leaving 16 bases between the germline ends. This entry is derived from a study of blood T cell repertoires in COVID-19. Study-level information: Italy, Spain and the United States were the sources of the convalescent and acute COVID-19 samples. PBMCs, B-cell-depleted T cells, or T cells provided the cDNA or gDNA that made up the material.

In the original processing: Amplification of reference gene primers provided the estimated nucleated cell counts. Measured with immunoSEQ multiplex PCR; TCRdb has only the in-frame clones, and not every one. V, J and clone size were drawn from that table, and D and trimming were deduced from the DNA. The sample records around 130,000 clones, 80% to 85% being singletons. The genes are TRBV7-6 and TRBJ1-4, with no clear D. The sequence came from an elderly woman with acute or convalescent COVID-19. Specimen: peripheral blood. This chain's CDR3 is CASSLEAIRSGNEKLFF. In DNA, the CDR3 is TGTGCCAGCAGCTTAGAGGCAATACGGTCGGGTAATGAAAAACTGTTTTTT.